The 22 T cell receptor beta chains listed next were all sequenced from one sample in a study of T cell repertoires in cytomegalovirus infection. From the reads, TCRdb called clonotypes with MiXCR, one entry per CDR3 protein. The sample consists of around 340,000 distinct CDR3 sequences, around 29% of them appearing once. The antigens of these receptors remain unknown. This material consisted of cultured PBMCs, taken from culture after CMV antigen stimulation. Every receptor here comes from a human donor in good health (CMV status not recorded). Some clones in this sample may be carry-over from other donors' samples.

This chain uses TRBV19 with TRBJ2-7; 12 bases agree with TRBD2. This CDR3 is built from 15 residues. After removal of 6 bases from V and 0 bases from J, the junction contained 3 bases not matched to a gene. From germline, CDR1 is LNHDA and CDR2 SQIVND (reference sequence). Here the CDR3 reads CASRATSGSSYEQYF. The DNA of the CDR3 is TGTGCCAGTAGGGCGACTAGCGGGAGCTCCTACGAGCAGTACTTC.

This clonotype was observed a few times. Written as DNA, the CDR3 is TGCAGTGCTGCCTACTCCAGGGATAGTACAGATACGCAGTATTTT. Translating it yields CSAAYSRDSTDTQYF. The chain uses TRBV20-1 and TRBJ2-3, with a tentative D call TRBD1 (5 bases). V was shortened by 5 bases and J by 3 bases, with 18 bases between the two germline ends. The CDR3 loop spans 15 amino acids. The germline CDR1 and CDR2 sequences are DFQATT and SNEGSKA (reference sequence).

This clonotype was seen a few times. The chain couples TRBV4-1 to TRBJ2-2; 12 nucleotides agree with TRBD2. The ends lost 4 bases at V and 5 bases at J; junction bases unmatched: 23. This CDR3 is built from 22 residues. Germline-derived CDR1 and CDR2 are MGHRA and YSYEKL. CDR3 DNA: TGCGCCAGCAGCCGCAGACCCTTCGCTGGCCTAGCGGGAGGGCCTAGAACCGGGGAGCTGTTTTTT. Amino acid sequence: CASSRRPFAGLAGGPRTGELFF.

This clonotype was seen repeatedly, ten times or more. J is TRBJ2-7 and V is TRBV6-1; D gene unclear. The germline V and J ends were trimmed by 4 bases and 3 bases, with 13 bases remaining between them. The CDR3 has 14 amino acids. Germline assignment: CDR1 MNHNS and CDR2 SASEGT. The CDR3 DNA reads TGTGCCAGCAGTGGGGGATACACCCTCTACGAGCAGTACTTC. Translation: CASSGGYTLYEQYF.

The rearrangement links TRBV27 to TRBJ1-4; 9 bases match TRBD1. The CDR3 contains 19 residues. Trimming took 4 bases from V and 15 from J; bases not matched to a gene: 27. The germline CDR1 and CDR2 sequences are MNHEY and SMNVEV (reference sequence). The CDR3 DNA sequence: TGTGCCAGCAGTTCCAACTCCAAGGGACAGGGCGGCCTCCGGCGGAAAATGTTTTTT. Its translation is CASSSNSKGQGGLRRKMFF.

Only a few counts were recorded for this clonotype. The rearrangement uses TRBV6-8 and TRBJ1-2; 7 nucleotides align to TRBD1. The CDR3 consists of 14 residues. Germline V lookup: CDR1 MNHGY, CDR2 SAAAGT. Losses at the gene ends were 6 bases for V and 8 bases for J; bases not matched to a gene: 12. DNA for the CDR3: TGTGCCAGCAGATACGGACAGGATTTATGGGGCTACACCTTC. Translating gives CASRYGQDLWGYTF.

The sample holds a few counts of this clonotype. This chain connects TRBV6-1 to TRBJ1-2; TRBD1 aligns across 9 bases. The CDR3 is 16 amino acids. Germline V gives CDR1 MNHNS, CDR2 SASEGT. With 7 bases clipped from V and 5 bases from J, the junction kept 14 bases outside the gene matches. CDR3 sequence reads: CASTTRARQGGYGYTF. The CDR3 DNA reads TGTGCCAGCACCACCAGAGCAAGACAGGGGGGGTATGGCTACACCTTC.

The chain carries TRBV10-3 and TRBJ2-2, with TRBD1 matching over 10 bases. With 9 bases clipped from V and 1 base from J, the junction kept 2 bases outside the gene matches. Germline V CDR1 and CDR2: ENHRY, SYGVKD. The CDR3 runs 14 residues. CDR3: CAMRTGGNTGELFF. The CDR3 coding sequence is TGTGCCATGCGGACAGGGGGGAACACCGGGGAGCTGTTTTTT.

CDR3 nucleotides: TGTGCCAGCTCACCTAACTCCGGGCAAAACACTGAAGCTTTCTTT. It translates to CASSPNSGQNTEAFF. The gene calls are TRBV18 and TRBJ1-1, with D uncertain. The germline V and J ends were trimmed by 3 bases and 2 bases, with 13 bases remaining between them. The CDR3 is 15 amino acids. Per germline, CDR1 KGHSH and CDR2 LQKENI.

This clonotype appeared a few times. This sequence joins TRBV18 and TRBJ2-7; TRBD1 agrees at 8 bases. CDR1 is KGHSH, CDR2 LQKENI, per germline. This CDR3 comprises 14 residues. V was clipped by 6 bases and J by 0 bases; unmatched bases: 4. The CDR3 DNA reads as TGTGCCAGCTCCCGACAGGGGCGCTCCTACGAGCAGTACTTC. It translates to CASSRQGRSYEQYF.

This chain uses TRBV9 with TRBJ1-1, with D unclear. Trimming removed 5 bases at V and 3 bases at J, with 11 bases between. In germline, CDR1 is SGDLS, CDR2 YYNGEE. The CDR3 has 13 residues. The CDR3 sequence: CASSRQWDTEAFF. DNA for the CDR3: TGTGCCAGCAGTCGTCAATGGGACACTGAAGCTTTCTTT.

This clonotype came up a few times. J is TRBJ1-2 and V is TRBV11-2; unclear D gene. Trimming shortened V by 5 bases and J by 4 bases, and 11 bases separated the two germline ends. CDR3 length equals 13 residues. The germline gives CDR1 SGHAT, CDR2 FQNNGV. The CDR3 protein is CASSPGSPYGYTF. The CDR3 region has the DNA TGTGCCAGCAGCCCTGGGTCTCCCTATGGCTACACCTTC.

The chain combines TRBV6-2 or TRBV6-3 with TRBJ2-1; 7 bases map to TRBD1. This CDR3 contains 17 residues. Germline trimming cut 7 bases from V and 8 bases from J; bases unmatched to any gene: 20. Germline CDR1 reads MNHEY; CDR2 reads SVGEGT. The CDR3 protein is CASNNDWTGLPPYEQFF. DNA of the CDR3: TGTGCCAGCAACAACGATTGGACAGGACTGCCCCCCTATGAGCAGTTCTTC.

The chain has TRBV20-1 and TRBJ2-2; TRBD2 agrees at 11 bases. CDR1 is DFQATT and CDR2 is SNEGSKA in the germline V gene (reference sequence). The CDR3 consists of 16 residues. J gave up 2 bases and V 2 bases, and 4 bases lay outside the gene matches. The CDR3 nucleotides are TGCAGTGCTAGAATGCTAGCGGGAGGAAACACCGGGGAGCTGTTTTTT. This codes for CSARMLAGGNTGELFF.

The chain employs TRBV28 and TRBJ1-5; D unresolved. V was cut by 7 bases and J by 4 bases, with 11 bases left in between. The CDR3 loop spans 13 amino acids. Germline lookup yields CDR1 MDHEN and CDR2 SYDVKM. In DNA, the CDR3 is TGTGCCAGCAAAGAGAGTTTAAATCAGCCCCAGCATTTT. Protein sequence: CASKESLNQPQHF.

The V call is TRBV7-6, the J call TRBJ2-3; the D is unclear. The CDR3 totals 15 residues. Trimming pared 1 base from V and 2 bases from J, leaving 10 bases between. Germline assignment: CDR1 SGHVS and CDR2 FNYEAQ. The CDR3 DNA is TGTGCCAGCAGCTTAGGCGGAGATTACACAGATACGCAGTATTTT. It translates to CASSLGGDYTDTQYF. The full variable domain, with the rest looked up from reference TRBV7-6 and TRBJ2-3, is GAGVSQSPRYKVTKRGQDVALRCDPISGHVSLYWYRQALGQGPEFLTYFNYEAQQDKSGLPNDRFSAERPEGSISTLTIQRTEQRDSAMYRCASSLGGDYTDTQYFGPGTRLTVL.

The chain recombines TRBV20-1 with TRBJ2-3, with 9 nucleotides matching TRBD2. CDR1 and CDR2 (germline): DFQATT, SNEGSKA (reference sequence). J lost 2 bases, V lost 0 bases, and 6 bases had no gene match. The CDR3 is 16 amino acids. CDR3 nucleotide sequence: TGCAGTGCTAGAGATCTTACTAGCGGGTACACAGATACGCAGTATTTT. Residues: CSARDLTSGYTDTQYF.

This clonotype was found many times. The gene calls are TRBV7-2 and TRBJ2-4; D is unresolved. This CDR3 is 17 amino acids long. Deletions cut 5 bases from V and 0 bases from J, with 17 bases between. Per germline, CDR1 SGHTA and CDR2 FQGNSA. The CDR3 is CASSAESTNLAKNIQYF. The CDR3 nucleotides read TGTGCCAGCAGCGCCGAAAGTACAAACTTAGCCAAAAACATTCAGTACTTC.

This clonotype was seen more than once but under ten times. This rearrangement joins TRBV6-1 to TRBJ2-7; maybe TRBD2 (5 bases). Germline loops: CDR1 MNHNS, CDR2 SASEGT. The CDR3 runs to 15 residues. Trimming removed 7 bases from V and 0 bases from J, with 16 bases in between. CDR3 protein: CASNHSPGYSYEQYF. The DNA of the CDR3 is TGTGCCAGCAACCACAGCCCGGGATACTCCTACGAGCAGTACTTC.

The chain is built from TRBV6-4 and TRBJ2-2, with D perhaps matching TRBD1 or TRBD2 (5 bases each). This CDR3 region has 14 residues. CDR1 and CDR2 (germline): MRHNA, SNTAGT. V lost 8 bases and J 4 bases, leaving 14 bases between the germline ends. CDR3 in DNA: TGTGCCAGCCGGGGCCAGGGTGTCACCGGGGAGCTGTTTTTT. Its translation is CASRGQGVTGELFF.

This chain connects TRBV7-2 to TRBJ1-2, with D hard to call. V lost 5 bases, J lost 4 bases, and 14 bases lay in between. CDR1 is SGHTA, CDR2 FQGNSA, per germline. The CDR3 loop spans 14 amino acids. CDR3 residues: CASSTSSGSYGYTF. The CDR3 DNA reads TGTGCCAGCAGCACCTCATCCGGATCCTATGGCTACACCTTC.

CDR3 coding DNA: TGTGCCAGCACTATCCGACAGGACCCCTCCCTACGGGAGACCCAGTACTTC. Its protein is CASTIRQDPSLRETQYF. V is TRBV6-5 and J is TRBJ2-5; TRBD1 might be the D (6 bases). The CDR3 runs to 17 residues. Deletions cut 7 bases from V and 5 bases from J, with 26 bases between. The V gene's germline CDR1 is MNHEY and CDR2 SVGAGI.